The T cell receptor (beta chain) described here comes from a study of a mutant IDH1 vaccine in newly diagnosed glioma listed by TCRdb under 2021. With regard to the full study: Vaccination began 4-6 weeks after radiotherapy alone, or alongside temozolomide cycles in the chemotherapy-containing groups. The roughly 30 treated patients were roughly 62% male and 37.5% female, with a mean age of approximately 40 years. Prior to enrollment, standard therapy consisting of radiotherapy alone, temozolomide alone, or radiochemotherapy with temozolomide had been administered to patients, with the combination being received by most patients. The week-35 safety follow-up was designated visit V12, and the week-47 end of study was designated visit V13. Peripheral blood was drawn at six visits: V03 (baseline), V05, V07, V10, V12 and V13. Longitudinal TCRB deep sequencing was performed for 25 to 30 treated patients wherever samples were available for exploratory analyses. General findings and caveats noted by the study authors: Selection of PBMC samples for TCRB deep sequencing was based on availability. Pseudoprogression seemed to be unrelated to changes in the top peripheral T cell clonotypes found by TCRB sequencing. Across multiple MHC alleles, vaccine-induced immune responses were seen in 93.3% of patients. According to the authors, sample limitations meant that analyses of patient blood samples could not be reproduced.

The germline V end is reduced by 5 bases and the J end by 9 bases; junction bases left unmatched: 16. From cysteine to phenylalanine, the CDR3 is 16 amino acids long. CDR3 DNA is the only sequence kept; it has 48 bases, read in frame from the first base. As encoded in the germline V gene (reference sequence), CDR1 is MNHEY while CDR2 is SMNVEV. Worth noting for this clone: Its antigen is still unknown. The record has no base qualities; no much larger clone is one base away.

The library came from the immunoSEQ multiplex PCR assay. Rearranged TCR beta chain sequences were amplified with the hsTCRB Kit following the manufacturer's protocol. An Illumina MiSeq was used to sequence the TCRB libraries. The authors' analysis ran thus. Demultiplexing, trimming and gene mapping were performed with the kit vendor's proprietary platform. This is the immuneACCESS table as TCRdb keeps it, with only in-frame sequences that have V and J called. A part of the clones is gone; compared with another copy, unresolved V genes explain less than half, and the rest is unexplained. D and trimming come from the DNA, and the V and J calls and clone size come from that table. The sample table shows approximately 66,000 clones, and around 84% are seen once. Around 4% of the sample is held by the ten biggest clonotypes. The time point label for this specimen denotes: week 35, safety follow-up. Each vaccine dose was 300 ug of a 20-mer mutant IDH1 peptide in Montanide, given subcutaneously with topical imiquimod. Across visits V03 through V10, patients got a total of eight vaccinations, given in weeks 1, 3, 5, 7, 11, 15, 19 and 23. Donors had newly diagnosed WHO grade 3 or 4 IDH1-mutant astrocytomas with loss of nuclear ATRX. The samples were drawn from NOA16, a multicentre, single-arm, open-label phase I trial in Germany that tested a mutant IDH1 peptide vaccine in humans for the first time. Genomic DNA for TCRB sequencing was extracted from EDTA blood using the DNeasy Blood and Tissue Kit.

The TCR comes from a man aged 25-45 years with glioma. Source: PBMCs, taken from a glioma patient whose treatment included an IDH1 peptide vaccine. The sequence joins TRBV27 to TRBJ2-1; 7 nucleotides in the junction match TRBD1. This receptor has the CDR3 CASSPIQIIWTGEQFF. The DNA is as follows: TGTGCCAGCAGTCCAATCCAGATCATCTGGACAGGTGAGCAGTTCTTC.